This T cell receptor beta chain emerged from a study of T cells expressing NK-cell markers. On the study more broadly: Seropositivity for HCMV was found in seven of the eight sequenced donors, with one seronegative. Overall study findings and caveats: Expanded NKG2C+ T cell clones had unclear HCMV specificity. In a handful of donors, these clonotypes also led the CD3+CD56-NKG2C+ fraction.

Germline V gene data show CDR1 as MNHEY and CDR2 as SMNVEV (reference sequence). The CDR3 length is 13 residues. For TCR beta, cDNA was produced by 5'RACE template switching with UMIs. TCRdb re-called the 5' RACE reads and catalogs CDR3 proteins one per entry, DNA excluded. This sample lists about 400,000 distinct CDR3 sequences; its ten largest clones have about 10%. To note about this clonotype: Its antigen is as yet unknown.

Sequencing was performed on blood T cells: a sorted CD56 or NKG2C T cell subset, CD4+ or CD8+ T cells, or bulk PBMC T cells (not recorded which). This TCR was recovered from a woman in her fifties or sixties in good health. This sequence joins TRBV27 and TRBJ2-5; the TCRdb D gene call, TRBD1, has no DNA to confirm it. CDR3 in amino acids: CASSFMGDGTQYF.